The 23 T cell receptor beta chains listed next were all sequenced from one sample in a study of spatial heterogeneity in lung cancer. This sample's time point: blood at routine non-recurrence follow-up after resection. TCRdb itself ran the 5' RACE reads through MiXCR, one entry per CDR3 protein. The table lists about 43,000 distinct CDR3 sequences, approximately 22% of them singletons. Sample: PBMCs, taken at follow-up. All receptors derive from a female donor with early-stage non-small cell lung cancer.

This clonotype was detected only a few times. V is TRBV20-1 and J is TRBJ2-4, with 13 positions matching TRBD2. V gave up 6 bases and J gave up 3 bases; unmatched junction bases: 20. The germline gives CDR1 DFQATT, CDR2 SNEGSKA (reference sequence). The CDR3 extends over 20 amino acids. The CDR3 loop reads CSAPPMPGLAGTAGKNIQYF. Written as DNA, the CDR3 is TGCAGTGCCCCACCCATGCCGGGACTAGCGGGGACAGCGGGCAAAAACATTCAGTACTTC.

The chain couples TRBV11-2 to TRBJ2-2; 11 nucleotides match TRBD2. After removal of 4 bases from V and 7 bases from J, the junction contained 5 bases not matched to a gene. This CDR3 has 15 residues. Germline CDR1 reads SGHAT; CDR2 reads FQNNGV. CDR3 sequence reads: CASSSTSGGIGELFF. In nucleotides, the CDR3 is TGTGCCAGCAGCTCCACTAGCGGGGGAATCGGGGAGCTGTTTTTT.

This clonotype was seen more than once but under ten times. V and J are TRBV5-4 and TRBJ2-3; D unresolved. The CDR3 contains 15 residues. The germline gives CDR1 SGHNT, CDR2 YYREEE (reference sequence). The V end lost 4 bases, the J end lost 5 bases, and 17 bases lay between the germline ends. This CDR3 is CASSPMQNGGDTQYF. As DNA, the CDR3 is TGTGCCAGCAGCCCAATGCAAAACGGCGGAGATACGCAGTATTTT.

V gene TRBV20-1 combines with J gene TRBJ2-7; D gene uncertain. Trimming removed 0 bases at V and 7 bases at J, with 16 bases between. Per the germline V gene, CDR1 is DFQATT and CDR2 is SNEGSKA (reference sequence). This CDR3 has 14 amino acids. The CDR3 DNA reads TGCAGTGCTAGAGATCCCACCGATTCGCGGGAGCAGTACTTC. This encodes CSARDPTDSREQYF.

This sequence joins TRBV28 and TRBJ1-5; the D is unclear. CDR1 is MDHEN, CDR2 SYDVKM, per germline. Deletions cut 7 bases from V and 7 bases from J, with 14 bases between. The CDR3 covers 13 residues. Here the CDR3 reads CASTSQAGQPQHF. CDR3 bases: TGTGCCAGCACCTCCCAAGCGGGCCAGCCCCAGCATTTT.

This clonotype was seen many times. The chain combines TRBV4-2 with TRBJ1-1, with D tentatively TRBD1 (5 bases). CDR3 length: 15 amino acids. The germline gives CDR1 LGHNA, CDR2 YNFKEQ. V dropped 3 bases and J dropped 2 bases, with 13 bases sitting between them. CDR3 region: CASSHLLRGNTEAFF. CDR3 coding DNA: TGTGCCAGCAGCCACCTTCTAAGGGGAAACACTGAAGCTTTCTTT.

The chain couples TRBV29-1 to TRBJ2-3, with D perhaps matching TRBD1 or TRBD2 (6 bases each). The CDR3 is 14 residues long. Trimming cost V 7 bases and J 2 bases, with 16 bases left between them. Germline CDR1 SQVTM, CDR2 ANQGSEA. Here the CDR3 reads CSASQGGSTDTQYF. The CDR3 DNA follows: TGCAGCGCGTCGCAAGGGGGGTCCACAGATACGCAGTATTTT.

This clonotype was recorded at least ten times. The J gene is TRBJ2-1, the V gene TRBV20-1; D perhaps matches TRBD2 (6 bases). This CDR3 is 14 amino acids long. Germline V gives CDR1 DFQATT, CDR2 SNEGSKA (reference sequence). V lost 3 bases, J lost 0 bases, and 9 bases lay in between. Here the CDR3 reads CSASGGTSYNEQFF. CDR3 DNA: TGCAGTGCTAGCGGGGGAACCTCCTACAATGAGCAGTTCTTC.

CDR3 sequence (DNA): TGCGCCAGCAGCTTGGCCCCGGTACAGGGGAATGGCTACACCTTC. Its translation: CASSLAPVQGNGYTF. The rearrangement joins TRBV5-1 to TRBJ1-2, with 7 positions matching TRBD1. CDR1 and CDR2 from the germline V gene are SGHRS and YFSETQ. The CDR3 consists of 15 residues. V trimming: 0 bases; J trimming: 6 bases; junction bases outside the gene matches: 8.

This clonotype was seen more than once but under ten times. The chain uses TRBV7-8 and TRBJ1-6; TRBD1 matches at 8 bases. CDR1 is SGHVS and CDR2 is FQNEAQ in the germline V gene. CDR3 length: 17 amino acids. V gave up 5 bases and J gave up 10 bases; unmatched junction bases: 16. CDR3 DNA sequence: TGTGCCAGCAGCCCTAGGACAGGGAGCTCGTTCGGGTCACCCCTCCACTTT. Translated, it gives CASSPRTGSSFGSPLHF.

This clonotype was seen more than once but under ten times. J is TRBJ2-7 and V is TRBV3-1, with 8 bases lining up with TRBD1. The CDR3 sequence is 14 residues long. With 0 bases clipped from V and 6 bases from J, the junction kept 4 bases outside the gene matches. The germline V gene encodes CDR1 LGHDT and CDR2 YNNKEL (reference sequence). CDR3 amino acids: CASSQEDRAGEQYF. For the CDR3, the DNA is TGTGCCAGCAGCCAAGAGGACAGGGCCGGCGAGCAGTACTTC.

The chain joins TRBV11-1 to TRBJ2-1; a weak D match, TRBD1 (5 bases). Germline values: CDR1 SGHAT, CDR2 FQDESV (reference sequence). This CDR3 spans 17 amino acids. Trimming removed 5 bases from V and 3 bases from J, with 20 bases in between. As DNA, the CDR3 is TGTGCCAGCAGCCCTCACTCGACAGTCGGCGGCTACAATGAGCAGTTCTTC. This codes for CASSPHSTVGGYNEQFF.

CDR3 sequence (DNA): TGCAGTGCTAGAACCCCTCTAAGCGGGAGGCAATACGAGCAGTACTTC. Protein: CSARTPLSGRQYEQYF. V is TRBV20-1 and J is TRBJ2-7, with 9 bases aligning to TRBD2. The CDR3 is 16 amino acids. Unmatched junction bases numbered 12, after V lost 2 bases and J lost 4 bases. Germline assignment: CDR1 DFQATT and CDR2 SNEGSKA (reference sequence).

This clonotype was detected many times. The chain recombines TRBV6-5 with TRBJ1-6; possibly TRBD1 for D (5 bases). V was trimmed by 7 bases and J by 3 bases, leaving 13 bases between them. Germline loops: CDR1 MNHEY, CDR2 SVGAGI. The CDR3 runs 15 residues. CDR3 protein: CASTRAGFYNSPLHF. The CDR3 bases are TGTGCCAGCACCAGAGCAGGGTTCTATAATTCACCCCTCCACTTT.

This clonotype was seen more than once but under ten times. As DNA, the CDR3 is TGTGCCAGCAGCTCTCAAAGAGCACCGGGAAACACCATATATTTT. It yields the protein CASSSQRAPGNTIYF. The genes are TRBV9 and TRBJ1-3; unclear D gene. CDR1 and CDR2 from the germline V gene are SGDLS and YYNGEE. The CDR3 length is 15 residues. Trimming cost V 4 bases and J 4 bases, with 15 bases left between them.

The rearrangement links TRBV5-4 to TRBJ2-7, with a possible D match to TRBD2 (5 bases). The germline V gene encodes CDR1 SGHNT and CDR2 YYREEE (reference sequence). There are 15 residues in the CDR3. Deletions cut 0 bases from V and 3 bases from J, with 13 bases between. CDR3 sequence: CASSLVPGSIYEQYV. Written as DNA, the CDR3 is TGTGCCAGCAGCTTGGTACCGGGGAGCATCTACGAGCAGTACGTC.

V usage is TRBV11-2 and J usage is TRBJ2-7; 10 bases align to TRBD2. The V gene's germline CDR1 is SGHAT and CDR2 FQNNGV. CDR3 length equals 15 residues. V dropped 1 base and J dropped 5; count of bases not matched to a gene: 5. The CDR3 DNA follows: TGTGCCAGCAGCTTAGGGGCTAGCGGGAGCCACGAGCAGTACTTC. Encoded protein: CASSLGASGSHEQYF.

The V and J genes are TRBV11-3 and TRBJ2-1; TRBD2 agrees at 11 bases. The trim removed 4 bases at V and 16 bases at J, leaving 15 bases unmatched. Germline CDR1 is SGHNT and CDR2 is YENEEA. The length of the CDR3 is 15 residues. The CDR3 is CASSSGGGLAGGPFF. The CDR3 DNA reads as TGTGCCAGCAGCTCGGGGGGAGGGCTAGCGGGAGGACCCTTCTTC.

This clonotype was detected only a few times. The chain is built from TRBV19 and TRBJ1-6, with D perhaps TRBD1 (5 bases). Looked up from germline, CDR1 is LNHDA and CDR2 is SQIVND (reference sequence). The CDR3 totals 14 residues. V was shortened by 5 bases and J by 7 bases, with 12 bases between the two germline ends. The CDR3 is CASSWGEGNSPLHF. CDR3 nucleotide sequence: TGTGCCAGTAGTTGGGGCGAGGGGAATTCACCCCTCCACTTT.

At least ten counts were recorded for this clonotype. This sequence joins TRBV7-9 and TRBJ2-6; a possible D gene is TRBD1 (6 bases). Germline V gives CDR1 SEHNR, CDR2 FQNEAQ (reference sequence). V was pared by 6 bases and J by 4 bases, with 13 bases between. This CDR3 region has 15 residues. The CDR3 coding sequence is TGTGCCAGCAGTTCCGACAGGTCGGGGGCCAACGTCCTGACTTTC. The encoded protein is CASSSDRSGANVLTF.

The CDR3 loop reads CASGWGTGRNFGGYTF. The DNA of the CDR3 is TGCGCCAGCGGATGGGGGACAGGGAGAAATTTCGGTGGCTACACCTTC. This sequence joins TRBV5-1 and TRBJ1-2; TRBD1 matches at 9 bases. The CDR3 is made up of 16 amino acids. V trimming: 7 bases; J trimming: 7 bases; junction bases outside the gene matches: 17. Germline V gives CDR1 SGHRS, CDR2 YFSETQ.

The gene calls are TRBV20-1 and TRBJ2-1; D is ambiguous. V lost 6 bases and J 2 bases, leaving 14 bases between the germline ends. The CDR3 loop spans 14 amino acids. Germline lookup yields CDR1 DFQATT and CDR2 SNEGSKA (reference sequence). CDR3 amino acids: CSAPGQTTYNEQFF. Written as DNA, the CDR3 is TGCAGTGCCCCGGGCCAAACTACCTACAATGAGCAGTTCTTC.

This clonotype was found a few times. The genes are TRBV28 and TRBJ2-4; TRBD1 aligns across 9 bases. The germline V gene has CDR1 MDHEN and CDR2 SYDVKM. J gave up 7 bases and V 5 bases, and 9 bases lay outside the gene matches. The CDR3 covers 15 residues. The CDR3 DNA sequence: TGTGCCAGCAGTGCCGCCGGGACAGGGAGGAACATTCAGTACTTC. Amino acids: CASSAAGTGRNIQYF.